This T cell receptor beta chain was sequenced during a study of blood T cell repertoires in COVID-19 (dated by TCRdb to about 2020). About the investigation overall: Collaborator samples came from the United States, Italy and Spain and covered acute and convalescent phases of COVID-19. Samples were obtained from the ongoing ImmuneRACE study (first 160 participants) and from about 1,300 subjects provided by 6 global collaborators. Where HLA class I and class II types were available, the types were taken from metadata supplied by the sample provider, not from assay-based typing. The material from the prospective study consisted of cDNA or gDNA derived from T cells, B-cell-depleted T cells, or PBMCs. The repertoires were released in a freely available public database meant as a resource for research on the immune response to SARS-CoV-2. Sample metadata almost always included a de-identified subject ID, COVID-19 status, age in years and sex. The dataset comprised deeply sampled blood TCRbeta repertoires from subjects exposed to, actively infected with, or recovered from COVID-19.

Reading from cysteine to phenylalanine, the CDR3 counts 11 amino acids. Only the CDR3 DNA stays, 33 bases, in frame from base 1. The germline V gene gives CDR1 as SGHTA and CDR2 as FQGNSA. V is reduced by 4 bases and J by 7 bases, leaving a spacing of 7 bases between them. About this clone: The antigen it binds to is not known. The input lacks base qualities; no much larger clone sits a single base away.

Enrolling through a virtual design, the prospective study's participants ranged in age from about 18 to 89 years and lived across 24 United States geographic areas. In the prospective study, cohorts were assigned on the basis of participant-reported clinical history obtained from a screening survey and a study questionnaire. In the prospective study, whole blood, serum and a nasopharyngeal or oropharyngeal swab were collected from each participant by mobile phlebotomists. Over a roughly two-month period, participants in the prospective study had the option of providing additional blood draws and questionnaires. Before DNA extraction, blood samples from the prospective study were shipped at room temperature or frozen. The investigation overall reported the following: Clinical and demographic metadata were provided uncurated, with the amount varying by source and participant.

The immunoSEQ Assay, a bias-controlled multiplex PCR, was used to amplify TCRbeta CDR3 regions from genomic DNA. Regarding the original processing steps: The number of nucleated cells in each sample was estimated by amplification of reference gene primers within the assay. To quantify the absolute abundance of each unique TCRbeta CDR3 rearrangement, sequence reads were collapsed and filtered. For each sample, productive Simpson clonality was calculated as the square root of Simpson's diversity index over productive rearrangements. The source is immuneACCESS, and TCRdb retained only in-frame sequences with V and J called. Part of the clones is not carried over; for the studies checked, unresolved V genes explain less than half of this, and the remainder is unexplained. The V and J calls and clone size come from that table; D and trimming were worked out from the DNA. The sample table shows over 130,000 clones, and almost 85% are seen once. The ten largest clones represent 3% to 3.5% of the sample.

The sequence was obtained from a woman aged 45-59 years with acute COVID-19. The rearranged segments are TRBV7-2 and TRBJ1-1; no D gene can be assigned with confidence. The sample consisted of PBMCs or T cells enriched from blood (not recorded which). The CDR3 protein sequence reads: CASSSYYEAFF. The bases read TGTGCCAGCAGCTCGTATTATGAAGCTTTCTTT.